One sample yielded the 26 T cell receptor beta chains listed below, sequenced in a study of human versus mouse CDR3 diversity and MHC coevolution. The method was immunoSEQ multiplex PCR; TCRdb's version includes in-frame clones alone and lacks a portion of them. The sample shows roughly 80,000 clones, 80% to 95% of them seen only once. Sequencing input: naive CD4+ T cells from blood. The subset was: CD45RO-negative CD62L-positive naive CD4 T cells. These receptor sequences come from a person between 30 and 69 years old in good health.

The chain carries TRBV10-3 and TRBJ1-1, with unresolved D. The CDR3 covers 13 residues. CDR1 ENHRY and CDR2 SYGVKD come from the germline V gene. V lost 7 bases and J lost 1, with 10 bases in between. CDR3: CAITLEGNTEAFF. The CDR3 DNA sequence: TGTGCCATCACCTTGGAGGGGAACACTGAAGCTTTCTTT.

The chain carries TRBV7-3 and TRBJ2-7; TRBD2 is a possible D gene (5 bases). The CDR3 runs to 15 residues. Trimming took 2 bases from V and 2 from J, leaving 13 bases between them. CDR1 is SGHTA and CDR2 is FQGTGA in the germline V gene. The CDR3 bases are TGTGCCAGCAGCTTATCGCCCGGGATTACCTACGAGCAGTACTTC. It codes for CASSLSPGITYEQYF. Using reference TRBV7-3 and TRBJ2-7 for the parts outside the CDR3, the full variable domain is GAGVSQTPSNKVTEKGKYVELRCDPISGHTALYWYRQSLGQGPEFLIYFQGTGAADDSGLPNDRFFAVRPEGSVSTLKIQRTERGDSAVYLCASSLSPGITYEQYFGPGTRLTVT.

The chain is built from TRBV9 and TRBJ1-1; a weak D match, TRBD1 (6 bases). Germline lookup yields CDR1 SGDLS and CDR2 YYNGEE. V was shortened by 0 bases and J by 3 bases, with 15 bases between the two germline ends. The CDR3 sequence is 16 residues long. The CDR3: CASSVGPLGADTEAFF. CDR3 nucleotides: TGTGCCAGCAGCGTAGGCCCGCTGGGGGCCGACACTGAAGCTTTCTTT.

This CDR3 is CASSPGQSYGYTF. The CDR3 DNA reads TGTGCCAGCAGCCCGGGACAGTCCTATGGCTACACCTTC. V is TRBV27 and J is TRBJ1-2, with TRBD1 identical over 7 bases. This CDR3 has 13 residues. Germline assignment: CDR1 MNHEY and CDR2 SMNVEV (reference sequence). Trimming took 6 bases from V and 4 from J; bases not matched to a gene: 5.

A word on this clone: This same CDR3 is encoded by further DNA sequences in the sample. The rearrangement links TRBV28 to TRBJ1-2; D is unresolved. The CDR3 runs to 14 residues. V was trimmed by 8 bases and J by 4 bases, leaving 17 bases between them. Germline loops: CDR1 MDHEN, CDR2 SYDVKM. This CDR3 is CASLERPLGYGYTF. In DNA form, the CDR3 reads TGTGCCAGCCTCGAAAGGCCCCTAGGCTATGGCTACACCTTC.

V gene TRBV7-2 combines with J gene TRBJ1-6; D unclear. The length of the CDR3 is 14 residues. Per germline, CDR1 SGHTA and CDR2 FQGNSA. Trimming stripped 5 bases from V and 7 bases from J, with 12 bases between. DNA for the CDR3: TGTGCCAGCAGCCCCCGGGGAAGGAATTCACCCCTCCACTTT. Residues: CASSPRGRNSPLHF.

The chain recombines TRBV5-1 with TRBJ2-2; possible D gene TRBD2, 5 bases. Trimming left V 2 bases short and J 2 bases short, with 7 bases between. The CDR3 is 14 amino acids. CDR1 and CDR2 (germline): SGHRS, YFSETQ. The CDR3 nucleotides are TGCGCCAGCAGCTTCCGGGAAAACACCGGGGAGCTGTTTTTT. It is translated as CASSFRENTGELFF.

The J gene is TRBJ1-1, the V gene TRBV7-6, with TRBD1 as a possible D gene (6 bases). Looked up from germline, CDR1 is SGHVS and CDR2 is FNYEAQ. This CDR3 comprises 14 residues. Trimming left V 4 bases short and J 8 bases short, with 17 bases between. The chain's CDR3 is CASSWPGQGPEAFF. The CDR3 nucleotides are TGTGCCAGCAGCTGGCCGGGACAAGGCCCAGAAGCTTTCTTT.

This chain connects TRBV9 to TRBJ2-3; 7 bases line up with TRBD1. Germline assignment: CDR1 SGDLS and CDR2 YYNGEE. The CDR3 covers 17 residues. V gave up 0 bases and J gave up 3 bases; unmatched junction bases: 10. DNA of the CDR3: TGTGCCAGCAGCGTAGATCCCACAGGGGCGATAACAGATACGCAGTATTTT. As protein: CASSVDPTGAITDTQYF.

This clone was seen a few times. Other DNA sequences in the same sample also yield this CDR3. The V and J genes are TRBV5-4 and TRBJ1-1, with D uncertain. The length of the CDR3 is 14 residues. Per the germline V gene, CDR1 is SGHNT and CDR2 is YYREEE (reference sequence). Trimming shortened V by 3 bases and J by 1 base, and 10 bases separated the two germline ends. The CDR3 spells CASSSRGPNTEAFF. In DNA, the CDR3 is TGTGCCAGCAGCTCCCGGGGTCCGAACACTGAAGCTTTCTTT.

The rearrangement uses TRBV14 and TRBJ2-5, with 8 bases aligning to TRBD1. The CDR3 spans 15 residues. Germline V lookup: CDR1 SGHDN, CDR2 FVKESK. V lost 4 bases, J lost 5 bases, and 9 bases stayed unmatched. This chain's CDR3 is CASSPRTGFSETQYF. CDR3 in DNA: TGTGCCAGCAGCCCTCGGACAGGGTTTAGTGAGACCCAGTACTTC.

The gene calls are TRBV19 and TRBJ1-1; tentative D call: TRBD1 (6 bases). The CDR3 contains 14 residues. Germline lookup yields CDR1 LNHDA and CDR2 SQIVND (reference sequence). V was trimmed by 10 bases and J by 3 bases, leaving 18 bases between them. This CDR3 reads CATSDGGAHTEAFF. The DNA for the CDR3 is TGTGCCACCTCCGACGGGGGGGCCCACACTGAAGCTTTCTTT.

The J gene is TRBJ1-2, the V gene TRBV2; 9 bases align to TRBD1. The CDR3 length is 15 residues. V lost 6 bases to trimming and J lost 4 bases; unmatched junction nucleotides: 9. Germline V gene lookup returns CDR1 SNHLY and CDR2 FYNNEI. The CDR3 DNA reads TGTGCCAGCAGCGGGGGACAGGGTTTCAGCTATGGCTACACCTTC. This gives the protein CASSGGQGFSYGYTF.

The CDR3 reads CASSIQGAGETQYF. CDR3 coding DNA: TGTGCCAGTAGTATACAGGGGGCAGGAGAGACCCAGTACTTC. The chain joins TRBV19 to TRBJ2-5, with TRBD1 matching over 8 bases. The V gene end was trimmed by 2 bases and the J gene end by 4 bases; junction bases not matched to a gene: 3. The CDR3 length is 14 residues. The germline gives CDR1 LNHDA, CDR2 SQIVND (reference sequence).

The V call is TRBV15, the J call TRBJ1-4; TRBD1 matches at 9 bases. The trim removed 4 bases at V and 6 bases at J, leaving 3 bases unmatched. CDR1 and CDR2 from the germline V gene are LNHNV and YYDKDF (reference sequence). The CDR3 has 14 amino acids. CDR3 residues: CATSKGQGYEKLFF. The CDR3 region has the DNA TGTGCCACCAGCAAGGGACAGGGATATGAAAAACTGTTTTTT. Full variable domain (remainder filled in from reference TRBV15 and TRBJ1-4): DAMVIQNPRYQVTQFGKPVTLSCSQTLNHNVMYWYQQKSSQAPKLLFHYYDKDFNNEADTPDNFQSRRPNTSFCFLDIRSPGLGDTAMYLCATSKGQGYEKLFFGSGTQLSVL.

The V gene is TRBV6-5, the J gene TRBJ2-7; TRBD1 aligns across 8 bases. Losses at the gene ends were 5 bases for V and 4 bases for J; bases not matched to a gene: 10. The CDR3 has 15 residues. Germline CDR1 MNHEY, CDR2 SVGAGI. As DNA, the CDR3 is TGTGCCAGCAGTGACTGGACAGGGTCACGTTACGAGCAGTACTTC. Protein: CASSDWTGSRYEQYF.

This rearrangement joins TRBV25-1 to TRBJ2-2; 7 nucleotides match TRBD2. Germline trimming cut 7 bases from V and 5 bases from J; bases unmatched to any gene: 7. There are 14 residues in the CDR3. Germline loops: CDR1 MGHDK, CDR2 SYGVNS. Here the CDR3 reads CASKGGAGTGELFF. For the CDR3, the DNA is TGTGCCAGCAAGGGAGGGGCGGGAACCGGGGAGCTGTTTTTT.

The chain employs TRBV30 and TRBJ2-3, with 12 nucleotides matching TRBD2. This CDR3 region has 16 residues. The germline V gene encodes CDR1 GTSNPN and CDR2 SVGIG (reference sequence). The junction had 6 bases not matched to a gene; V was cut back by 0 bases and J by 5 bases. CDR3 region: CAWSVLAGGRGDTQYF. The DNA of the CDR3 is TGTGCCTGGAGTGTACTAGCGGGGGGCCGGGGAGATACGCAGTATTTT.

This chain links TRBV9 with TRBJ1-1, with 7 bases matching TRBD1. The CDR3 contains 14 residues. Trimming removed 4 bases from V and 3 bases from J; junction bases left unmatched: 6. CDR1 is SGDLS and CDR2 is YYNGEE in the germline V gene. The DNA for the CDR3 is TGTGCCAGCAGCCCAAGACAGGGTTACACTGAAGCTTTCTTT. This gives the protein CASSPRQGYTEAFF.

This chain uses TRBV5-1 with TRBJ2-7; weak D call: TRBD1 (6 bases). This CDR3 has 15 residues. The germline CDR1 and CDR2 sequences are SGHRS and YFSETQ. V was cut by 7 bases and J by 5 bases, with 22 bases left in between. This chain's CDR3 is CASGPPGARGHEQYF. The CDR3 bases are TGCGCCAGCGGGCCTCCAGGGGCGAGGGGCCACGAGCAGTACTTC.

The chain joins TRBV29-1 to TRBJ2-4, with TRBD1 identical over 9 bases. The germline gives CDR1 SQVTM, CDR2 ANQGSEA. Losses at the gene ends were 5 bases for V and 8 bases for J; bases not matched to a gene: 4. This CDR3 has 12 residues. Written as DNA, the CDR3 is TGCAGCGTTTTGGACAGGGGCGACATTCAGTACTTC. It translates to CSVLDRGDIQYF.

The gene calls are TRBV29-1 and TRBJ1-4; the D is unclear. With 4 bases removed from V and 7 bases from J, the gap between germline ends came to 16 bases. Germline CDR1 and CDR2: SQVTM and ANQGSEA. The CDR3 length is 14 residues. Written as DNA, the CDR3 is TGCAGCGTTGGAGGACTTTCCGGAGGTGAAAAACTGTTTTTT. It specifies CSVGGLSGGEKLFF.

This chain links TRBV5-5 with TRBJ1-1, with TRBD1 matching 8 bases. CDR3 length: 15 amino acids. Germline V lookup: CDR1 SGHKS, CDR2 YYEKEE (reference sequence). V lost 0 bases to trimming and J lost 5 bases; unmatched junction nucleotides: 6. The DNA for the CDR3 is TGTGCCAGCAGCTTGGGGACAGGGTGGTATACTGAAGCTTTCTTT. It yields the protein CASSLGTGWYTEAFF.

The CDR3: CASTRVRGLGELFF. CDR3 nucleotide sequence: TGTGCCAGCACTCGAGTAAGAGGGCTCGGGGAGCTGTTTTTT. This rearrangement joins TRBV6-1 to TRBJ2-2, with a weak D call TRBD2 (5 bases). CDR3 length: 14 residues. Trimming cost V 7 bases and J 7 bases, with 16 bases left between them. Germline V gene data show CDR1 as MNHNS and CDR2 as SASEGT.

The rearrangement links TRBV7-9 to TRBJ1-6; 9 nucleotides match TRBD1. The V and J ends lost 5 bases and 6 bases, in that order; junction bases with no gene match: 2. The CDR3 totals 14 residues. Germline V gene lookup returns CDR1 SEHNR and CDR2 FQNEAQ (reference sequence). As DNA, the CDR3 is TGTGCCAGCAGCCGGGACAGGGCTAATTCACCCCTCCACTTT. The encoded protein is CASSRDRANSPLHF. Looking up the rest from reference TRBV7-9 and TRBJ1-6 gives the full variable domain: DTGVSQNPRHKITKRGQNVTFRCDPISEHNRLYWYRQTLGQGPEFLTYFQNEAQLEKSRLLSDRFSAERPKGSFSTLEIQRTEQGDSAMYLCASSRDRANSPLHFGNGTRLTVT.

The chain carries TRBV2 and TRBJ2-1; 7 nucleotides match TRBD2. Germline CDR1 reads SNHLY; CDR2 reads FYNNEI. CDR3 length equals 13 residues. Losses at the gene ends were 7 bases for V and 8 bases for J; bases not matched to a gene: 8. CDR3 nucleotides: TGTGCCAGCATAACGACTAGCAGCGATGAGCAGTTCTTC. Residues: CASITTSSDEQFF.